This T cell receptor beta chain derives from a study of blood T cell repertoires in COVID-19. Study context: Some COVID-19 samples were acute and others convalescent; all came from the United States, Italy and Spain. T cells, B-cell-depleted T cells, or PBMCs supplied cDNA or gDNA.

Original analysis: Reference gene primers were amplified, and this amplification served to estimate nucleated cell counts. Produced via immunoSEQ multiplex PCR; TCRdb's table is partial and in-frame only. For V, J and clone size, that table is used; D and trimming come from the DNA. The sample consists of around 100,000 clones, more than 80% of them appearing once. From germline, CDR1 is SGHTA and CDR2 FQGTGA. The CDR3 contains 14 residues. The V gene end was trimmed by 8 bases and the J gene end by 4 bases; junction bases not matched to a gene: 7. V gene TRBV7-3 combines with J gene TRBJ2-3, with 9 bases identical to TRBD1. Sample: peripheral blood. The source is a human donor in a cohort sampled during active COVID-19. CDR3 in DNA: TGTGCCAGCCAAACGGGACAGGGATCAGATACGCAGTATTTT. It encodes CASQTGQGSDTQYF.